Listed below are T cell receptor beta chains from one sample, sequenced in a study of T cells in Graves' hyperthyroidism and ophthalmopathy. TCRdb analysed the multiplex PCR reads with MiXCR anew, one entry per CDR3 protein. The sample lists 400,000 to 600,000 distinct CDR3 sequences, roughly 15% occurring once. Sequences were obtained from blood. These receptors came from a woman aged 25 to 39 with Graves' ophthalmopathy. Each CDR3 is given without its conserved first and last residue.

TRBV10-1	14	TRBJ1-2	ASSPTAGGEDYGYT
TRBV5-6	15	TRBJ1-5	ASSLGPQGLYNQPQH
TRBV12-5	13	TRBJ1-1	ASVRPTGSNTEAF
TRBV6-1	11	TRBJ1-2	ASSPVRGGGYT
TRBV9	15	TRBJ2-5	ASSVDSPSGLEETQY
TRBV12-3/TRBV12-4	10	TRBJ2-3	ASSSVGDTQY
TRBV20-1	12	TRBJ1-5	SASGAGANQPQH
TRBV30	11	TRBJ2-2	AWTAGNPGELF
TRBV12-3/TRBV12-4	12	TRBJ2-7	ASCLAGASYEQY
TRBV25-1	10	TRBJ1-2	ASYIGGTGYT
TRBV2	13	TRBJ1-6	ASSDDDRFGSPLH
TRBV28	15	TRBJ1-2	ASSLTSGFGVFYGYT
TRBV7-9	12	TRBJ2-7	ASSLSVAKYEQY
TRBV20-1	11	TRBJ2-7	SAGPTGWNEQY
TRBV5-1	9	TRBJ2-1	ASSHGLAEF
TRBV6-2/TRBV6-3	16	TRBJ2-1	ASSYSVGSGSSYNEQF
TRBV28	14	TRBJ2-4	ASSPWQLLPKNIQY
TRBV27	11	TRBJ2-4	ASSLWAKNIQY
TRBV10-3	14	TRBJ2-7	AISAPAGTGPYEQY
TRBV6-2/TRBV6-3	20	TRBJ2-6	ASSYPFRSPGHNSSGANVLT
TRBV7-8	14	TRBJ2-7	ASSLVDLAGDYEQY
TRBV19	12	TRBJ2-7	ASSPRRDTYEQY
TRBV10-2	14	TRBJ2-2	ASSGTSGSGTGELF
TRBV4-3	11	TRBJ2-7	ASSQDWGGEQY
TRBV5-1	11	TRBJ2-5	ASHLEGVGTQY
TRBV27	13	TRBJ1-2	ASSTQTGIQYGYT
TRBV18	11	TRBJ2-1	ASSPWGSNEQF
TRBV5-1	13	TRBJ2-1	ASSLGGTWANEQF
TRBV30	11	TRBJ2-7	AWSQGPPAEQY
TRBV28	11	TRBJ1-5	ASLGYSNQPQH
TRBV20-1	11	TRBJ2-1	SALEGSYNEQF
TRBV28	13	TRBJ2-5	ASSFRTGGLETQY
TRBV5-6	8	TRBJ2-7	ASSLYVQY
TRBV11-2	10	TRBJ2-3	ASRHRVDTQY
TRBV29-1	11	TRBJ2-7	SVGSSGRYEQY
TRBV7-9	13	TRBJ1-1	ASTRTGNVNTEAF
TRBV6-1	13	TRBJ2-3	ASSELGRGTDTQY
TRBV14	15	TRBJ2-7	ASSQVHSSGSSYEQY
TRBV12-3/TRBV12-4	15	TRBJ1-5	ASSHRTGERINQPQH
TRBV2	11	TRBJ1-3	ASRVRSGNTIY
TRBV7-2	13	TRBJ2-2	ASSLALGGGGELF
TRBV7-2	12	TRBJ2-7	ASSTTTGAYEQY
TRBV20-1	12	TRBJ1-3	SAVDRGGENTIY